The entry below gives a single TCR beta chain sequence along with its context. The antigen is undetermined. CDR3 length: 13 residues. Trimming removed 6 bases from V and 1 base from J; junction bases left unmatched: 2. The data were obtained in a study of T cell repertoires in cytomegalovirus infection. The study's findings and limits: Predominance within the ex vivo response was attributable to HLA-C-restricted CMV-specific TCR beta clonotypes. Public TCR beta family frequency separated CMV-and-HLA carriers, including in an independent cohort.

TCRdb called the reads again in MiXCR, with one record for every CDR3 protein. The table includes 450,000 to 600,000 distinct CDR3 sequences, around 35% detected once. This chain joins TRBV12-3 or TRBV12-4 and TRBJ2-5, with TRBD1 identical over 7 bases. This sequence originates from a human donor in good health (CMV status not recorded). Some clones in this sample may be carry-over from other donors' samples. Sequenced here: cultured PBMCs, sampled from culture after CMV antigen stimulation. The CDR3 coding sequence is TGTGCCAGCAGAGGACAGGTCCAAGAGACCCAGTACTTC. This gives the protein CASRGQVQETQYF.